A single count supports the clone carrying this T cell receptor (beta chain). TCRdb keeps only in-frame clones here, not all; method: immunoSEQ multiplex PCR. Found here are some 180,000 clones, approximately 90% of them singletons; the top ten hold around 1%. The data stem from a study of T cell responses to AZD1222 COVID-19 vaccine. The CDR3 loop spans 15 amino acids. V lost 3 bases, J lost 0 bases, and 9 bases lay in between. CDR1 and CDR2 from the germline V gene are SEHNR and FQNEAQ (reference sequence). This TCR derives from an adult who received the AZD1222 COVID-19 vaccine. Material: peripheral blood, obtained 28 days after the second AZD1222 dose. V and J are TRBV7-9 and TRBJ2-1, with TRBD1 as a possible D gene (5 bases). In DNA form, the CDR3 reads TGTGCCAGCAGCTTCTCCAGGGCCTCCTACAATGAGCAGTTCTTC. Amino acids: CASSFSRASYNEQFF.